These T cell receptor beta chains were read from a single sample in a study of T cell responses to AZD1222 COVID-19 vaccine. Sequenced by immunoSEQ multiplex PCR; TCRdb stores in-frame clones only, minus some. The sample lists 90,000 to 150,000 clones, 80% to 90% occurring once. The sample was peripheral blood, taken on day 0 of AZD1222 vaccination. The receptors stem from an adult in good health. Both conserved end residues are part of each CDR3. The D gene is left open where the match is weak. Clone size is not always given. Where it is, it says once, few, many or a class for expanded clones.

J gene,V gene,clone size,D gene,CDR3 protein,CDR3 DNA
TRBJ1-5,TRBV23-1,-,TRBD1,CASSQPGTGPQPQHF,TGCGCCAGCAGTCAACCCGGGACAGGGCCTCAGCCCCAGCATTTT
TRBJ2-1,TRBV7-9,once,TRBD2,CASSLLAGGYEQFF,TGTGCCAGCAGCTTGCTAGCGGGGGGTTATGAGCAGTTCTTC
TRBJ2-7,TRBV15,-,TRBD2,CATSRDPGFGGGSPHEQYF,TGTGCCACCAGCAGAGATCCGGGGTTTGGCGGGGGGAGCCCGCACGAGCAGTACTTC
TRBJ1-4,TRBV19,-,-,CASSIQLNANEKLFF,TGTGCCAGTAGTATCCAGCTTAACGCTAATGAAAAACTGTTTTTT
TRBJ1-6,TRBV7-9,-,-,CASSLGRTKYNSPLHF,TGTGCCAGCAGCTTAGGGAGGACAAAGTATAATTCACCCCTCCACTTT
TRBJ2-7,TRBV20-1,-,TRBD2,CSGLGGLAF,TGCAGCGGGTTGGGGGGGTTGGCCTTC
TRBJ1-1,TRBV11-2,-,-,CASSLTDMNTEAFF,TGTGCCAGCAGCTTGACAGATATGAACACTGAAGCTTTCTTT
TRBJ1-1,TRBV11-2,-,-,CASSPAMNTEAFF,TGTGCCAGCAGCCCCGCTATGAACACTGAAGCTTTCTTT
TRBJ1-6,TRBV5-1,-,-,CASSFPGLGSPLHF,TGCGCCAGCAGCTTCCCGGGACTAGGTTCACCCCTCCACTTT
TRBJ1-4,TRBV21-1,-,-,CASSKVGGMGEKLFF,TGTGCCAGCAGCAAAGTGGGGGGCATGGGAGAAAAACTGTTTTTT
TRBJ2-2,TRBV6-4,once,-,CASSSPGLRYTGELFF,TGTGCCAGCAGTTCCCCGGGACTGAGGTACACCGGGGAGCTGTTTTTT
TRBJ1-3,TRBV6-2/TRBV6-3,-,-,CASSYRGLPSGNTIYF,TGTGCCAGCAGTTACCGTGGCTTACCCTCTGGAAACACCATATATTTT
TRBJ2-7,TRBV7-9,-,-,CASSRGAFEQYF,TGTGCCAGCAGCCGTGGAGCCTTCGAGCAGTACTTC
TRBJ1-1,TRBV30,-,TRBD1,CAWSAFGQGEAFF,TGTGCCTGGAGTGCTTTCGGACAGGGAGAAGCTTTCTTT
TRBJ1-5,TRBV4-2,-,-,CASSRGHRGYSNQPQHF,TGTGCCAGCAGCCGGGGTCACCGAGGATATAGCAATCAGCCCCAGCATTTT
TRBJ2-3,TRBV30,-,-,CAWSVGTRRSTDTQYF,TGTGCCTGGAGTGTAGGGACCCGAAGAAGCACAGATACGCAGTATTTT
TRBJ1-2,TRBV3-1/TRBV3-2,-,TRBD1,CASSPGATGSGYTF,TGTGCCAGCAGCCCGGGGGCGACAGGGTCTGGCTACACCTTC